One and the same sample provided the 23 T cell receptor beta chains below, sequenced in a study of Graves' ophthalmopathy and Graves' hyperthyroidism. The TCR beta CDR3 regions underwent amplification from RNA transcripts. The authors performed first-round RT-PCR with HTBI primers and then a second-round multiplex PCR. TCRdb re-called the multiplex PCR reads through MiXCR, storing one row per CDR3 protein. The repertoire has some 350,000 distinct CDR3 sequences, about 15% of them found once; the top ten carry roughly 2.3%. Input material: peripheral blood. These receptors were taken from an adult woman with stable Graves' hyperthyroidism.

This clonotype has ten or more counts. This sequence joins TRBV6-5 and TRBJ1-1, with TRBD1 identical over 7 bases. Germline assignment: CDR1 MNHEY and CDR2 SVGAGI. The trim removed 7 bases at V and 3 bases at J, leaving 8 bases unmatched. The CDR3 totals 14 residues. DNA of the CDR3: TGTGCCAGCAAGCCAGGGGGTGCCTACACTGAAGCTTTCTTT. This encodes CASKPGGAYTEAFF.

This clonotype was detected ten times or more. The chain uses TRBV19 and TRBJ1-2; D may be TRBD1 (6 bases). The V gene's germline CDR1 is LNHDA and CDR2 SQIVND (reference sequence). Trimming stripped 3 bases from V and 0 bases from J, with 14 bases between. The CDR3 contains 16 residues. The CDR3 DNA is TGTGCCAGTAGTATTGGGTGGACAGCTGCTAACTATGGCTACACCTTC. It translates to CASSIGWTAANYGYTF.

In this sample, this clonotype turned up many times. Given a much more abundant clone one base away, this may be a read error. V is TRBV15 and J is TRBJ1-3; D is uncertain. The germline gives CDR1 LNHNV, CDR2 YYDKDF (reference sequence). This CDR3 has 13 amino acids. V was pared by 2 bases and J by 1 base, with 3 bases between. The CDR3 loop reads CATSRPSGNTIYF. DNA for the CDR3: TGTGCCACCAGCAGACCATCTGGAAACACCATATATTTT.

This clonotype was observed many times. The chain employs TRBV6-5 and TRBJ1-1, with TRBD1 as a possible D gene (6 bases). The germline gives CDR1 MNHEY, CDR2 SVGAGI. Trimming removed 2 bases from V and 6 bases from J, with 13 bases in between. The CDR3 extends over 14 amino acids. CDR3 nucleotide sequence: TGTGCCAGCAGTTACGGGACAAGCGGGGCTGAAGCTTTCTTT. Its protein product is CASSYGTSGAEAFF.

This clonotype appeared many times. The chain has TRBV18 and TRBJ1-5; TRBD1 aligns across 8 bases. This CDR3 region has 17 residues. Trimming at V came to 2 bases and at J to 1 base, leaving 7 bases not matched to a gene. Germline CDR1 and CDR2: KGHSH and LQKENI. The CDR3, as DNA: TGTGCCAGCTCACCAGGGGCAGGGGGCTCGAGCAATCAGCCCCAGCATTTT. Translating it yields CASSPGAGGSSNQPQHF. The whole variable domain, remainder taken from reference TRBV18 and TRBJ1-5, is NAGVMQNPRHLVRRRGQEARLRCSPMKGHSHVYWYRQLPEEGLKFMVYLQKENIIDESGMPKERFSAEFPKEGPSILRIQQVVRGDSAAYFCASSPGAGGSSNQPQHFGDGTRLSIL.

The V gene is TRBV6-5, the J gene TRBJ2-7; D possibly corresponds to TRBD1 (5 bases). Per the germline V gene, CDR1 is MNHEY and CDR2 is SVGAGI. With 0 bases removed from V and 6 bases from J, the gap between germline ends came to 12 bases. The CDR3 is 14 amino acids. DNA for the CDR3: TGTGCCAGCAGTTACTCGATATGGGGCTGCGAGCAGTACTTC. This translates into CASSYSIWGCEQYF.

This clonotype was picked up many times. V and J are TRBV29-1 and TRBJ1-1; D uncertain. Trimming took 4 bases from V and 4 from J, leaving 13 bases between them. The CDR3 runs 13 residues. Germline CDR1 SQVTM, CDR2 ANQGSEA. The CDR3 coding sequence is TGCAGCGTTGGGGAGGGTCGGGGCACTGAAGCTTTCTTT. This gives the protein CSVGEGRGTEAFF.

This clonotype was counted ten times or more. The rearrangement uses TRBV30 and TRBJ1-1, with no clear D. CDR1 is GTSNPN, CDR2 SVGIG, per germline (reference sequence). Trimming removed 0 bases from V and 0 bases from J, with 17 bases in between. The CDR3 consists of 17 residues. CDR3 sequence reads: CAWSVGTSPSLNTEAFF. CDR3 bases: TGTGCCTGGAGTGTAGGTACCAGCCCGTCCTTGAACACTGAAGCTTTCTTT.

The chain uses TRBV4-3 and TRBJ2-5, with D possibly being TRBD2 (7 bases). The CDR3 runs 15 residues. The V gene lost 6 bases and the J gene lost 4 bases, with 18 bases spanning the gap. Germline V lookup: CDR1 LGHNA, CDR2 YSLEER. The CDR3: CASSLREGGGETQYF. The CDR3 DNA reads as TGCGCCAGCAGTCTACGAGAGGGAGGGGGAGAGACCCAGTACTTC.

This clonotype was counted ten times or more. This sequence joins TRBV5-1 and TRBJ1-3; D unclear. The CDR3 sequence is 13 residues long. Trimming stripped 4 bases from V and 7 bases from J, with 12 bases between. Germline CDR1 and CDR2: SGHRS and YFSETQ. The CDR3 is CASSMTVGNTIYF. CDR3 DNA: TGCGCCAGCAGCATGACGGTGGGGAACACCATATATTTT.

This clonotype was counted many times. The gene calls are TRBV20-1 and TRBJ1-5; D may be TRBD1 (6 bases). Germline-derived CDR1 and CDR2 are DFQATT and SNEGSKA (reference sequence). This CDR3 is 13 amino acids long. Between the trimmed V and J ends, which lost 3 bases and 7 bases, there was a span of 13 bases. Here the CDR3 DNA reads TGCAGTGCTAGTGAGTCGGGACAACAGCCCCAGCATTTT. Protein sequence: CSASESGQQPQHF.

This clonotype was seen ten or more times. CDR3 DNA sequence: TGCAGTGCTTGGCAACAGGGGGCGGCGGCCAAAAACATTCAGTACTTC. Protein product: CSAWQQGAAAKNIQYF. This sequence joins TRBV20-1 and TRBJ2-4, with TRBD1 matching over 9 bases. CDR3 length equals 16 residues. CDR1 DFQATT and CDR2 SNEGSKA come from the germline V gene (reference sequence). V lost 5 bases and J lost 1; bases outside the gene matches: 9.

Ten or more counts support this clonotype. This rearrangement joins TRBV2 to TRBJ1-2; tentatively, D is TRBD1 (5 bases). Germline V gene lookup returns CDR1 SNHLY and CDR2 FYNNEI. This CDR3 region has 12 residues. The V gene lost 4 bases and the J gene lost 6 bases, with 9 bases spanning the gap. The CDR3 bases are TGTGCCAGCAGTGTTGGGGACCATGGCTACACCTTC. Protein: CASSVGDHGYTF.

The rearrangement links TRBV6-5 to TRBJ2-5; D call uncertain. Trimming pared 5 bases from V and 5 bases from J, leaving 9 bases between. This CDR3 comprises 12 residues. Germline V lookup: CDR1 MNHEY, CDR2 SVGAGI. CDR3: CASSRLRETQYF. The CDR3 DNA follows: TGTGCCAGCAGTCGGTTAAGGGAGACCCAGTACTTC.

This clonotype was counted at least ten times. The chain links TRBV6-1 to TRBJ1-2; D is unresolved. There are 15 residues in the CDR3. V gave up 0 bases and J gave up 4 bases, with 12 bases separating them. From germline, CDR1 is MNHNS and CDR2 SASEGT. The CDR3 nucleotides read TGTGCCAGCAGTGAAGCCCAGGACGCATCCTATGGCTACACCTTC. It codes for CASSEAQDASYGYTF.

This clonotype was seen at least ten times. The genes are TRBV7-2 and TRBJ2-7, with D possibly matching TRBD1 (5 bases). This CDR3 comprises 16 residues. Germline V CDR1 and CDR2: SGHTA, FQGNSA. The germline V and J ends were trimmed by 0 bases and 7 bases, with 19 bases remaining between them. Here the CDR3 reads CASSLAHSRVDGEQYF. The CDR3 nucleotides are TGTGCCAGCAGCTTAGCGCATTCCAGGGTCGACGGGGAGCAGTACTTC.

Many counts were recorded for this clonotype. One end of the junction fails to match germline, which may point to a read error. CDR3 loop: CASSLTRPQDRVGRPREQHF. The DNA for the CDR3 is TGTGCCAGCAGCTTAACGAGGCCTCAAGACAGGGTCGGGAGGCCAAGGGAGCAGCACTTC. The rearrangement joins TRBV7-3 to TRBJ2-7; D could derive from TRBD1 or TRBD2 (7 bases each). CDR1 and CDR2 from the germline V gene are SGHTA and FQGTGA. This CDR3 is built from 20 residues.

This clonotype was recorded at least ten times. The CDR3 DNA follows: TGTGCCAGCAGCTTAAGTGGTGGCGGTCACGAGCAGTACTTC. This sequence encodes CASSLSGGGHEQYF. V is TRBV7-2 and J is TRBJ2-7; D is undetermined. CDR1 SGHTA and CDR2 FQGNSA come from the germline V gene. This CDR3 contains 14 residues. Trimming shortened V by 2 bases and J by 5 bases, and 13 bases separated the two germline ends.

The table lists this clonotype with many counts. The V gene is TRBV2, the J gene TRBJ2-2, with D possibly called TRBD1 or TRBD2 (5 bases each). The germline V gene has CDR1 SNHLY and CDR2 FYNNEI. Trimming pared 3 bases from V and 6 bases from J, leaving 14 bases between. The CDR3 consists of 15 residues. Here the CDR3 reads CASSDIFGGPGELFF. CDR3 in DNA: TGTGCCAGCAGTGATATATTTGGGGGACCCGGGGAGCTGTTTTTT.

This clonotype was recorded at least ten times. The rearrangement joins TRBV29-1 to TRBJ2-7; D gene uncertain. The CDR3 totals 12 residues. Looked up from germline, CDR1 is SQVTM and CDR2 is ANQGSEA. Between the trimmed V and J ends, which lost 1 base and 9 bases, there was a span of 13 bases. The chain's CDR3 is CSVEAPTFGQYF. The CDR3 DNA follows: TGCAGCGTTGAAGCCCCAACATTTGGGCAGTACTTC.

This clonotype was recorded many times. This sequence joins TRBV29-1 and TRBJ2-7; 15 nucleotides align to TRBD2. The V gene's germline CDR1 is SQVTM and CDR2 ANQGSEA. This CDR3 is 15 amino acids long. The trim removed 6 bases at V and 4 bases at J, leaving 7 bases unmatched. CDR3 protein: CSVLGLAGGSYEQYF. The CDR3 DNA follows: TGCAGCGTCCTGGGACTAGCGGGAGGCTCGTACGAGCAGTACTTC.

This clonotype was observed many times. The chain links TRBV12-3 or TRBV12-4 to TRBJ1-2; maybe TRBD1 (6 bases). The germline V and J ends were trimmed by 4 bases and 8 bases, with 20 bases remaining between them. CDR3 size: 15 residues. The CDR3 reads CASSSKNRASGGYTF. The CDR3 bases are TGTGCCAGCAGTTCGAAGAACAGGGCCTCGGGGGGCTACACCTTC.

This clonotype appeared a few times. The chain links TRBV29-1 to TRBJ2-4, with D possibly TRBD2 on 5 matching bases. Germline CDR1 and CDR2: SQVTM and ANQGSEA. V lost 3 bases and J lost 1, with 13 bases in between. The CDR3 has 15 residues. The DNA of the CDR3 is TGCAGCGTTGAGGACGGGATCGGGGCCAAAAACATTCAGTACTTC. Amino acid sequence: CSVEDGIGAKNIQYF.